Below, 30 T cell receptor beta chains from the same sample are listed, as sequenced in a study of shared clonotypes between healthy human individuals. The naive CD8 population came from CD45RO-negative cells selected for CCR7, without terminally differentiated effector memory CD45RA+ cells. Measured with immunoSEQ multiplex PCR; TCRdb has only the in-frame clones, and not every one. This sample has hundreds of thousands of clones; roughly 95% occur once, and the top ten carry about 0.11%. Sequences were obtained from naive CD8+ T cells sorted from blood. Every receptor here comes from a woman aged 25 to 45 in good health.

The J gene is TRBJ2-7, the V gene TRBV28, with 7 bases fitting TRBD2. The CDR3 sequence is 16 residues long. Trimming removed 6 bases from V and 2 bases from J; junction bases left unmatched: 13. Germline lookup yields CDR1 MDHEN and CDR2 SYDVKM. The CDR3 DNA follows: TGTGCCAGCAGCCGCTTGGCGGGAGAGGGGACCTACGAGCAGTACTTC. This gives the protein CASSRLAGEGTYEQYF.

In nucleotides, the CDR3 is TGTGCCAGCAGTCTCAGGGTCACTAACTCCTACGAGCAGTACTTC. Its protein product is CASSLRVTNSYEQYF. V is TRBV27 and J is TRBJ2-7; TRBD1 is a possible D gene (5 bases). V lost 5 bases to trimming and J lost 0 bases, with 14 bases between them. From germline, CDR1 is MNHEY and CDR2 SMNVEV (reference sequence). The length of the CDR3 is 15 residues.

To note about this clone: Other DNA sequences of this sample code for an identical CDR3. V is TRBV5-4 and J is TRBJ2-1; no definite D call. The CDR3 runs to 11 residues. Germline lookup yields CDR1 SGHNT and CDR2 YYREEE (reference sequence). The germline V and J ends were trimmed by 3 bases and 5 bases, with 3 bases remaining between them. CDR3 coding DNA: TGTGCCAGCAGCTCTGACAATGAGCAGTTCTTC. Protein: CASSSDNEQFF.

The rearrangement links TRBV28 to TRBJ2-7; TRBD2 might be the D (5 bases). CDR1 is MDHEN and CDR2 is SYDVKM in the germline V gene. There are 14 residues in the CDR3. Trimming cost V 6 bases and J 0 bases, with 12 bases left between them. DNA for the CDR3: TGTGCCAGCAGCCCGAGGGTCTTCTCCTACGAGCAGTACTTC. This encodes CASSPRVFSYEQYF.

This clone came up once. The chain links TRBV5-1 to TRBJ2-5, with D tentatively TRBD2 (7 bases). The length of the CDR3 is 16 residues. In germline, CDR1 is SGHRS, CDR2 YFSETQ. The V and J ends lost 3 bases and 5 bases respectively, with 20 bases between them. CDR3 sequence: CASSSGVRGARETQYF. CDR3 in DNA: TGCGCCAGCAGCTCGGGTGTACGGGGGGCGCGGGAGACCCAGTACTTC.

This clone was observed a single time. The chain couples TRBV15 to TRBJ2-1; 7 bases are a match to TRBD2. Trimming cost V 4 bases and J 3 bases; bases outside gene matches: 9. CDR3 size: 16 residues. From germline, CDR1 is LNHNV and CDR2 YYDKDF (reference sequence). Here the CDR3 reads CATSTSGASGYNEQFF. The CDR3, as DNA: TGTGCCACCAGCACCTCAGGCGCTAGCGGCTACAATGAGCAGTTCTTC.

This rearrangement joins TRBV5-1 to TRBJ2-1, with 9 positions matching TRBD2. The CDR3 sequence is 14 residues long. Looked up from germline, CDR1 is SGHRS and CDR2 is YFSETQ. The trim removed 3 bases at V and 6 bases at J, leaving 4 bases unmatched. CDR3 DNA sequence: TGCGCCAGCAGCTGGGGGACTAGCACCAATGAGCAGTTCTTC. This translates into CASSWGTSTNEQFF.

This clone has only one observation. The rearrangement joins TRBV4-1 to TRBJ2-1; possible D gene TRBD1, 5 bases. This CDR3 has 14 amino acids. V was clipped by 0 bases and J by 9 bases, with 12 bases between them. CDR1 MGHRA and CDR2 YSYEKL come from the germline V gene. As DNA, the CDR3 is TGCGCCAGCAGCCAAGAAGGGGCTAGTCCTGAGCAGTTCTTC. Residues: CASSQEGASPEQFF.

This chain uses TRBV28 with TRBJ2-7, with 12 bases matching TRBD2. The CDR3 extends over 20 amino acids. Trimming at V came to 1 base and at J to 2 bases, leaving 15 bases not matched to a gene. CDR1 and CDR2 (germline): MDHEN, SYDVKM. The CDR3 nucleotides read TGTGCCAGCAGTTTATCTGTGTTGGGTTCGACTAGCGGGAGAACCTACGAGCAGTACTTC. Translated: CASSLSVLGSTSGRTYEQYF. The full variable domain, with the rest looked up from reference TRBV28 and TRBJ2-7, is DVKVTQSSRYLVKRTGEKVFLECVQDMDHENMFWYRQDPGLGLRLIYFSYDVKMKEKGDIPEGYSVSREKKERFSLILESASTNQTSMYLCASSLSVLGSTSGRTYEQYFGPGTRLTVT.

CDR3 region: CASSLPWTGSYEQYF. CDR3 in DNA: TGTGCCAGCAGCTTACCTTGGACAGGAAGCTACGAGCAGTACTTC. V usage is TRBV7-8 and J usage is TRBJ2-7; 7 nucleotides agree with TRBD1. The CDR3 consists of 15 residues. V lost 2 bases to trimming and J lost 3 bases; unmatched junction nucleotides: 7. Germline CDR1 SGHVS, CDR2 FQNEAQ. Full variable domain (rest looked up from reference TRBV7-8 and TRBJ2-7): GAGVSQSPRYKVAKRGQDVALRCDPISGHVSLFWYQQALGQGPEFLTYFQNEAQLDKSGLPSDRFFAERPEGSVSTLKIQRTQQEDSAVYLCASSLPWTGSYEQYFGPGTRLTVT.

The CDR3 DNA follows: TGTGCCAGCAGCTTAAACTATAATAACTATGGCTACACCTTC. The encoded protein is CASSLNYNNYGYTF. V is TRBV13 and J is TRBJ1-2, with D unclear. CDR1 and CDR2 from the germline V gene are PRHDT and FYEKMQ (reference sequence). The CDR3 totals 14 residues. V lost 2 bases and J 1 base, leaving 8 bases between the germline ends.

The sample holds a few counts of this clone. The gene calls are TRBV5-4 and TRBJ2-1; 15 bases fit TRBD2. This CDR3 comprises 15 residues. Germline V gene data show CDR1 as SGHNT and CDR2 as YYREEE (reference sequence). V lost 4 bases to trimming and J lost 6 bases; unmatched junction nucleotides: 2. The CDR3 bases are TGTGCCAGCAGCCCGGGACTAGCGGGAGGCAATGAGCAGTTCTTC. Residues: CASSPGLAGGNEQFF.

This chain uses TRBV6-1 with TRBJ1-5, with D maybe TRBD1 (5 bases). Germline CDR1 and CDR2: MNHNS and SASEGT. The CDR3 has 18 amino acids. Trimming pared 4 bases from V and 0 bases from J, leaving 19 bases between. The CDR3 protein is CASSGGPPSQYSNQPQHF. The CDR3 coding sequence is TGTGCCAGCAGTGGGGGACCCCCGAGCCAATATAGCAATCAGCCCCAGCATTTT.

DNA for the CDR3: TGTGCCAGCAGCGAGGTCGGGACAGAGCAGTACTTC. This gives the protein CASSEVGTEQYF. The rearrangement links TRBV7-9 to TRBJ2-7; the D gene is possibly TRBD1 (6 bases). The germline gives CDR1 SEHNR, CDR2 FQNEAQ (reference sequence). This CDR3 spans 12 amino acids. Trimming removed 5 bases from V and 7 bases from J, with 12 bases in between.

The V gene is TRBV10-3, the J gene TRBJ2-7; maybe TRBD2 (6 bases). V lost 4 bases to trimming and J lost 0 bases, with 16 bases between them. The CDR3 has 16 amino acids. Germline V gene sequence: CDR1 ENHRY, CDR2 SYGVKD. In DNA form, the CDR3 reads TGTGCCATCAGTGGGGGGAGAACTAGCTCCTCCTACGAGCAGTACTTC. It encodes CAISGGRTSSSYEQYF.

The chain has TRBV5-1 and TRBJ2-7, with no clear D. CDR3 length: 15 residues. Germline values: CDR1 SGHRS, CDR2 YFSETQ. V was clipped by 0 bases and J by 1 base, with 11 bases between them. The CDR3 reads CASSLGYSESYEQYF. The DNA for the CDR3 is TGCGCCAGCAGCTTGGGGTACAGTGAATCCTACGAGCAGTACTTC.

V is TRBV7-9 and J is TRBJ2-2, with D maybe TRBD1 (6 bases). V lost 7 bases, J lost 6 bases, and 15 bases lay in between. The V gene's germline CDR1 is SEHNR and CDR2 FQNEAQ (reference sequence). The CDR3 length is 14 residues. This CDR3 is CASIQGVGAGELFF. CDR3 bases: TGTGCCAGCATACAGGGTGTGGGGGCCGGGGAGCTGTTTTTT.

The gene calls are TRBV19 and TRBJ2-7, with 9 bases lining up with TRBD1. The CDR3 has 14 residues. CDR1 and CDR2 (germline): LNHDA, SQIVND (reference sequence). Trimming took 4 bases from V and 5 from J; bases not matched to a gene: 6. Written as DNA, the CDR3 is TGTGCCAGTAGTAGACAGGGGGGTATAGACGAGCAGTACTTC. It codes for CASSRQGGIDEQYF.

The genes are TRBV27 and TRBJ2-7, with TRBD1 matching over 8 bases. CDR3 size: 16 residues. Germline V lookup: CDR1 MNHEY, CDR2 SMNVEV (reference sequence). The J segment lost 5 bases and the V segment lost 5 bases, leaving 14 bases of the junction unmatched. CDR3 protein: CASSISGTGNFDEQYF. The DNA for the CDR3 is TGTGCCAGCAGTATCTCCGGGACAGGTAATTTTGACGAGCAGTACTTC.

This chain uses TRBV29-1 with TRBJ2-7; possibly TRBD1 for D (7 bases). CDR1 and CDR2 from the germline V gene are SQVTM and ANQGSEA. The CDR3 is 13 amino acids. V shed 4 bases and J shed 3 bases, with 13 bases lying between them. The CDR3 spells CSVGQGGIYEQYF. CDR3 nucleotides: TGCAGCGTTGGGCAGGGGGGTATCTACGAGCAGTACTTC.

The chain combines TRBV6-5 with TRBJ2-1; the D gene is possibly TRBD2 (5 bases). The ends were cut back, 5 bases at V and 3 bases at J, with 8 bases in the middle. Germline V CDR1 and CDR2: MNHEY, SVGAGI. The CDR3 has 13 residues. CDR3 amino acids: CASSVDYYNEQFF. CDR3 coding DNA: TGTGCCAGCAGTGTCGACTACTACAATGAGCAGTTCTTC.

CDR3 bases: TGTGCCAGCAGCGTAGGCCAGGGTATCTACGAGCAGTACTTC. This translates into CASSVGQGIYEQYF. The genes are TRBV9 and TRBJ2-5; possible D gene TRBD1, 5 bases. The J call is in doubt because the DNA end fits TRBJ2-7 better. Looked up from germline, CDR1 is SGDLS and CDR2 is YYNGEE. CDR3 size: 14 residues.

This sequence joins TRBV20-1 and TRBJ2-1; possibly TRBD1 for D (6 bases). The CDR3 consists of 11 residues. CDR1 is DFQATT and CDR2 is SNEGSKA in the germline V gene (reference sequence). Trimming took 5 bases from V and 12 from J, leaving 14 bases between them. The CDR3 DNA reads as TGCAGTGCTCCCCGGTTGGGGGCGCAGTTCTTC. It is translated as CSAPRLGAQFF.

V is TRBV6-1 and J is TRBJ2-4, with D possibly TRBD1 on 6 matching bases. The germline gives CDR1 MNHNS, CDR2 SASEGT. Trimming left V 1 base short and J 0 bases short, with 7 bases between. The CDR3 loop spans 15 amino acids. The CDR3 region is CASSEDRVAKNIQYF. The CDR3 bases are TGTGCCAGCAGTGAAGACAGGGTAGCCAAAAACATTCAGTACTTC.

The chain couples TRBV13 to TRBJ2-1, with D perhaps TRBD1 (6 bases). Germline assignment: CDR1 PRHDT and CDR2 FYEKMQ (reference sequence). With 0 bases removed from V and 2 bases from J, the gap between germline ends came to 14 bases. This CDR3 has 17 amino acids. CDR3 region: CASSLGGGGVPYNEQFF. In DNA form, the CDR3 reads TGTGCCAGCAGCTTAGGAGGTGGGGGCGTCCCCTACAATGAGCAGTTCTTC.

This chain uses TRBV5-1 with TRBJ2-7, with TRBD2 identical over 11 bases. The CDR3 contains 17 residues. CDR1 SGHRS and CDR2 YFSETQ come from the germline V gene. V lost 0 bases to trimming and J lost 3 bases; unmatched junction nucleotides: 8. In nucleotides, the CDR3 is TGCGCCAGCAGCTTGGTACTAGCGGGAGATAGAGACTACGAGCAGTACTTC. This gives the protein CASSLVLAGDRDYEQYF.

The chain couples TRBV13 to TRBJ1-2, with 8 bases that match TRBD1. Germline V gene lookup returns CDR1 PRHDT and CDR2 FYEKMQ (reference sequence). The CDR3 consists of 19 residues. Trimming cost V 2 bases and J 4 bases; bases outside gene matches: 18. The CDR3 loop reads CASSLNVAGAGGTLYGYTF. The CDR3 nucleotides read TGTGCCAGCAGCTTAAACGTTGCTGGGGCAGGGGGCACCCTCTATGGCTACACCTTC.

This clone has just one count. The rearrangement uses TRBV19 and TRBJ2-5; maybe TRBD2 (5 bases). The J call may be wrong; the DNA end is better matched by TRBJ2-7. The CDR3 is made up of 14 amino acids. In germline, CDR1 is LNHDA, CDR2 SQIVND (reference sequence). The CDR3 region has the DNA TGTGCCAGTAGTGGAGGCGTCTCCGGCTTCGAGCAGTACTTC. Translated: CASSGGVSGFEQYF.

The rearrangement uses TRBV5-3 and TRBJ2-1, with unresolved D. TRBV5-3 is placed among ORFs of uncertain function. This CDR3 has 14 residues. V was trimmed by 3 bases and J by 6 bases, leaving 13 bases between them. As DNA, the CDR3 is TGTGCCAGAAGCTCCCGACTTGTAGGCAATGAGCAGTTCTTC. It specifies CARSSRLVGNEQFF.

The rearrangement links TRBV4-2 to TRBJ2-5; 7 nucleotides agree with TRBD2. Germline CDR1 LGHNA, CDR2 YNFKEQ. V shed 6 bases, J shed 2 bases, and the junction held 6 bases outside the gene matches. The CDR3 is 14 residues long. CDR3 bases: TGTGCCAGCAGACTGGGAGGGACTCAAGAGACCCAGTACTTC. It specifies CASRLGGTQETQYF.